The source of this T cell receptor (beta chain) is a study of neoadjuvant anti-PD-1 for oral cavity cancer. About the study: Non-progressing patients received a fourth nivolumab dose near day 43, then surgery on days 50-56.

PBMC libraries mostly used approximately 0.5 ug of input genomic DNA, with six replicates per sample. Clones were read by immunoSEQ multiplex PCR, and TCRdb kept only the in-frame ones, dropping some. The sample lists around 20,000 clones, 65% to 85% occurring once. Patients had HPV-negative, locally advanced oral cavity squamous cell carcinoma. PBMCs were not maintained or expanded in culture before analysis. This sequence originates from a person between 40 and 79 years old with oral cavity squamous cell carcinoma. Source: PBMCs, taken before nivolumab (anti-PD-1) treatment.

The CDR3, as DNA: TGCGCCAGCAGCTTGGACGGCCAGGACGTGGACGAGCAGTACTTC. This codes for CASSLDGQDVDEQYF. The J gene is TRBJ2-7, the V gene TRBV5-1; D ambiguous. Trimming left V 0 bases short and J 5 bases short, with 15 bases between. Germline V gene sequence: CDR1 SGHRS, CDR2 YFSETQ. The CDR3 totals 15 residues.